This T cell receptor (beta chain) was profiled in a study of shared clonotypes between healthy human individuals. V trimming: 2 bases; J trimming: 1 base; junction bases outside the gene matches: 3. Per germline, CDR1 MRHNA and CDR2 SNTAGT. The CDR3 is made up of 16 amino acids. TCRdb's copy holds only in-frame clones and misses some; the assay was immunoSEQ multiplex PCR. The table includes approximately 82,000 clones, 50% to 70% detected once. This clone was recorded only once. What was sequenced was memory CD8+ T cells sorted from blood. This sample's subset: CD45RO+ cells pooled with CCR7-negative TemRA cells. The clonotype was recovered from a man younger than 45 in good health. J is TRBJ2-3 and V is TRBV6-4; 10 positions match TRBD2. The CDR3 DNA follows: TGTGCCAGCAGTGACGAAGGGACTAGCGGCACAGATACGCAGTATTTT. It translates to CASSDEGTSGTDTQYF.